This T cell receptor (beta chain) was observed in a study of T cell changes during pregnancy in multiple sclerosis. Produced via immunoSEQ multiplex PCR; TCRdb's table is partial and in-frame only. Of approximately 35,000 clones listed, over 80% are singletons. The CDR3 length is 16 residues. The V gene's germline CDR1 is MDHEN and CDR2 SYDVKM. V dropped 6 bases and J dropped 3; count of bases not matched to a gene: 13. Sequencing was done on a sample of PBMCs (not recorded whether the cells were cultured). The chain carries TRBV28 and TRBJ1-1; 7 positions agree with TRBD1. The TCR comes from a female donor with multiple sclerosis, enrolled in a pregnancy study. CDR3 in amino acids: CASRSRGGVVYTEAFF. CDR3 in DNA: TGTGCCAGCAGATCCAGGGGGGGAGTCGTGTACACTGAAGCTTTCTTT.